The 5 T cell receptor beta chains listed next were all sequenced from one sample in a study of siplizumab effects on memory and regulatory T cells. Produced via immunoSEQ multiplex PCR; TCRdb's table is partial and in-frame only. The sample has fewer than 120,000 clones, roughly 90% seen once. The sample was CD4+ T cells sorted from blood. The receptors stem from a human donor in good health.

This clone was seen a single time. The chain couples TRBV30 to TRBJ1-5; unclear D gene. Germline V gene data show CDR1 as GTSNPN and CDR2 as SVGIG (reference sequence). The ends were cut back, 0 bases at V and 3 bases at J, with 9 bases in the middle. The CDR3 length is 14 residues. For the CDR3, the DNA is TGTGCCTGGAGTGTACCTGGGGACAATCAGCCCCAGCATTTT. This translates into CAWSVPGDNQPQHF.

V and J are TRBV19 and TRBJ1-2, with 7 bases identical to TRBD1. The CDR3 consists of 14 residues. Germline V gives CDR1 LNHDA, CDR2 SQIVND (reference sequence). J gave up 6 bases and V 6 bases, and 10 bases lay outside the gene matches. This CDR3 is CASRRDSLTDGYTF. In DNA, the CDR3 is TGTGCCAGTAGAAGGGACAGTTTAACGGATGGCTACACCTTC.

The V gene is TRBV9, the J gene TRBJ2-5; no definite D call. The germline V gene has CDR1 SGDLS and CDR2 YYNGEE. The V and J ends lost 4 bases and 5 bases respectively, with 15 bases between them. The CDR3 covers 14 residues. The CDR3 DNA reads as TGTGCCAGCAGCCCTAGACCTTCGGAGGAGACCCAGTACTTC. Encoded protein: CASSPRPSEETQYF.

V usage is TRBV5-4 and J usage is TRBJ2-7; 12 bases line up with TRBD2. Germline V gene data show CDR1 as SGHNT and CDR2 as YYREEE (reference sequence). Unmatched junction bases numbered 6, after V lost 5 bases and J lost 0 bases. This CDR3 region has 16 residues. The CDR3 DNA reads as TGTGCCAGCAGTCCAACTAGCGGGGGGCACTCCTACGAGCAGTACTTC. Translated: CASSPTSGGHSYEQYF.

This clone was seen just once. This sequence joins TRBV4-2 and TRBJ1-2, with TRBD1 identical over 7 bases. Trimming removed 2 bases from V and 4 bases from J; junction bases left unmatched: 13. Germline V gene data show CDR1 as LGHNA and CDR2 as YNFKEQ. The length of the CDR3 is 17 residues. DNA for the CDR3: TGTGCCAGCAGCCAACCCGGGACAGTTTTATCGGGCTATGGCTACACCTTC. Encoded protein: CASSQPGTVLSGYGYTF.